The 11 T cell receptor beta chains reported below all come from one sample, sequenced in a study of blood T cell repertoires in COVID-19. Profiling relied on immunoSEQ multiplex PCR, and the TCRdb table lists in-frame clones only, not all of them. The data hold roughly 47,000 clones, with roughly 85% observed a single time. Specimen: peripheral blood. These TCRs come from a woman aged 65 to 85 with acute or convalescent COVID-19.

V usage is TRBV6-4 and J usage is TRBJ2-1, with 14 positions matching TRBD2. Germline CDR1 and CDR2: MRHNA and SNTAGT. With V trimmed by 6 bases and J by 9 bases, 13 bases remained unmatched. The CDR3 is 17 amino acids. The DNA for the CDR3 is TGTGCCAGCAGAAGTTCCGGGACTAGCGGGAGTGGAGGTGAGCAGTTCTTC. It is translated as CASRSSGTSGSGGEQFF.

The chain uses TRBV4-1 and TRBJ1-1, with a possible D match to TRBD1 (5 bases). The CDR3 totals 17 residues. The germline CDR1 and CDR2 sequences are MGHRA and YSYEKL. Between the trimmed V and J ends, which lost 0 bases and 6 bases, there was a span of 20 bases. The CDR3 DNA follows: TGCGCCAGCAGCCAAGAAGAGGCAGGGATTTCGAAGGCTGAAGCTTTCTTT. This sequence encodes CASSQEEAGISKAEAFF.

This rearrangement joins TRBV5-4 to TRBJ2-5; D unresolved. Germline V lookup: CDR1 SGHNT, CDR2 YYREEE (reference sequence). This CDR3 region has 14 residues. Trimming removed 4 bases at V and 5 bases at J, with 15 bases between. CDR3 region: CASSHLSRLETQYF. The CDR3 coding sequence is TGTGCCAGCAGCCATCTGAGCCGCCTCGAGACCCAGTACTTC.

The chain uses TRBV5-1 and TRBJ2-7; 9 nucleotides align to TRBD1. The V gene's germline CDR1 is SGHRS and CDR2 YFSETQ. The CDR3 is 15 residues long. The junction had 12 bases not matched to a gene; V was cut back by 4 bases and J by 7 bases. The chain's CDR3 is CASSENRGQVGEQYF. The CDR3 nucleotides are TGCGCCAGCAGCGAGAACAGGGGGCAAGTTGGGGAGCAGTACTTC.

CDR3 residues: CASSLGDSGRRTGELFF. The CDR3 DNA is TGTGCCAGCAGCTTAGGTGATAGCGGGAGAAGGACCGGGGAGCTGTTTTTT. V usage is TRBV11-2 and J usage is TRBJ2-2; 9 bases are a match to TRBD2. Trimming cost V 1 base and J 5 bases; bases outside gene matches: 8. The V gene's germline CDR1 is SGHAT and CDR2 FQNNGV. The CDR3 sequence is 17 residues long.

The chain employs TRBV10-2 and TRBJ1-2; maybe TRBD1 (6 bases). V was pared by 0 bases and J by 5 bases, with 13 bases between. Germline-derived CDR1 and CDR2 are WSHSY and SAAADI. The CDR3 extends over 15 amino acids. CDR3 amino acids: CASSESPQGSYGYTF. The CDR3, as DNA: TGCGCCAGCAGTGAGTCCCCGCAGGGGAGTTATGGCTACACCTTC.

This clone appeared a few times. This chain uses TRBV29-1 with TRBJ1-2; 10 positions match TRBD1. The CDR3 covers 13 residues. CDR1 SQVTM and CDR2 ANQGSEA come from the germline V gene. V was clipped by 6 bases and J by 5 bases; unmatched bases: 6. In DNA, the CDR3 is TGCAGCGTCCCTGGACAGGGGGAATATGGCTACACCTTC. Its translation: CSVPGQGEYGYTF. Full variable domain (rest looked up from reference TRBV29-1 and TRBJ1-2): SAVISQKPSRDICQRGTSLTIQCQVDSQVTMMFWYRQQPGQSLTLIATANQGSEATYESGFVIDKFPISRPNLTFSTLTVSNMSPEDSSIYLCSVPGQGEYGYTFGSGTRLTVV.

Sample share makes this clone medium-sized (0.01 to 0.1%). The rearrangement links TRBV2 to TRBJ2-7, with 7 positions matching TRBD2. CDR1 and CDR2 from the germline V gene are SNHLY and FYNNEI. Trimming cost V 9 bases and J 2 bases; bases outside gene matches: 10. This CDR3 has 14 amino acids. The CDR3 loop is CASTESGTAYEQYF. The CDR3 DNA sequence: TGTGCCAGTACCGAAAGCGGGACCGCCTACGAGCAGTACTTC.

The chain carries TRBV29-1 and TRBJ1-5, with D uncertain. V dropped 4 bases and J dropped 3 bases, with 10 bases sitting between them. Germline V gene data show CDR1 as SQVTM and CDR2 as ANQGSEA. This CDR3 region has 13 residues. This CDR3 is CSVAQTDNQPQHF. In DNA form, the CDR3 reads TGCAGCGTTGCACAGACGGACAATCAGCCCCAGCATTTT. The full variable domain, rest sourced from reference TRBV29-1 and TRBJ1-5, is SAVISQKPSRDICQRGTSLTIQCQVDSQVTMMFWYRQQPGQSLTLIATANQGSEATYESGFVIDKFPISRPNLTFSTLTVSNMSPEDSSIYLCSVAQTDNQPQHFGDGTRLSIL.

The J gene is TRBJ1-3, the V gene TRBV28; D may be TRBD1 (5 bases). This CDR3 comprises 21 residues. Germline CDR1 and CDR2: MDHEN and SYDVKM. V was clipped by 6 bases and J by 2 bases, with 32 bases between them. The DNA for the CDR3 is TGTGCCAGCAGCTCAAAGGGACCCTACGGAGGGGTGGGGTACCCTGGAAACACCATATATTTT. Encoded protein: CASSSKGPYGGVGYPGNTIYF.

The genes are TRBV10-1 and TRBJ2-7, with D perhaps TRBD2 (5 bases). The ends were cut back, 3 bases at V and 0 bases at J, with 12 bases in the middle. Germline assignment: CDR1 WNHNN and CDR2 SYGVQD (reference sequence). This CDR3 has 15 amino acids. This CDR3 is CASSDPRRSSYEQYF. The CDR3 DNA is TGCGCCAGCAGTGACCCCCGGAGGAGCTCCTACGAGCAGTACTTC.